Below are 2 T cell receptor beta chains sequenced from a single sample in a study of T-cell reconstitution after alpha-beta-depleted transplantation in children. TCRbeta library preparation incorporated unique molecular identifiers. TCRdb re-called the PCR reads with MiXCR, one entry per CDR3 protein. Of 550,000 to 600,000 distinct CDR3 sequences in the sample, roughly 24% were seen once. The source was PBMCs, mostly from graft donor cells, collected 360 days after TCRalphabeta/CD19-depleted stem cell transplant. The receptors were sampled from a boy under two years old who had a stem cell transplant for acute myeloid leukemia, so the T cells may come from the graft donor.

In this sample, this clonotype turned up a few times. The rearrangement links TRBV20-1 to TRBJ1-5; D remains ambiguous. The V and J ends lost 5 bases and 9 bases respectively, with 20 bases between them. Germline lookup yields CDR1 DFQATT and CDR2 SNEGSKA (reference sequence). The CDR3 sequence is 14 residues long. For the CDR3, the DNA is TGCAGTGCTCCTTTGAGACGGGCTGCGGGGCCCCAGCATTTT. Protein: CSAPLRRAAGPQHF.

The chain employs TRBV12-3 or TRBV12-4 and TRBJ1-5; D gene ambiguous. The CDR3 is made up of 17 amino acids. Trimming removed 4 bases from V and 1 base from J, with 17 bases in between. CDR3 sequence (DNA): TGTGCCAGCAGTTCCCCTCTCGCCGGCGGCAGCAATCAGCCCCAGCATTTT. It translates to CASSSPLAGGSNQPQHF.